This is a list of T cell receptor beta chains from one sample in a study of blood T cell repertoires in COVID-19. Some clones are missing from TCRdb's copy, which holds only in-frame ones; the method was immunoSEQ multiplex PCR. Found here are about 50,000 clones, approximately 92% of them singletons; the top ten hold around 45%. The material sequenced was peripheral blood. Receptor source: a woman in her fifties or sixties with COVID-19, enrolled during active disease. Both conserved end residues are part of each CDR3. The D gene is left open where the match is weak. The listing skips clone size in some rows; elsewhere it reads once, few, many or a size class.

CDR3 DNA | CDR3 protein | D gene | clone size | J gene | V gene
TGTGCCAGCAGCGTAGGGCCCAATCAGCCCCAGCATTTT | CASSVGPNQPQHF | NA | once | TRBJ1-5 | TRBV9
TGTGCCAGCAGCCAAGGGTTAGCGGGGGGGTACAATGAGCAGTTCTTC | CASSQGLAGGYNEQFF | TRBD2 | NA | TRBJ2-1 | TRBV3-1/TRBV3-2
TGTGCCAGCAGCTATGGAGTCTATGGCTACACCTTC | CASSYGVYGYTF | NA | NA | TRBJ1-2 | TRBV11-3
TGTGCCAGCAGCTACACCTCCGGGACAGGGGTATCAGGCTACACCTTC | CASSYTSGTGVSGYTF | TRBD1 | NA | TRBJ1-2 | TRBV5-6
TGTGCCAGCAGTAGCGCAGGGTTAGAGACCCAGTACTTC | CASSSAGLETQYF | NA | NA | TRBJ2-5 | TRBV6-2/TRBV6-3
TGTGCCAGTAGTATGGGACAGCTCTATGGCTACACCTTC | CASSMGQLYGYTF | TRBD1 | NA | TRBJ1-2 | TRBV19
TGTGCCAGCTCACCAGTAGCCTACGAGCAGTACTTC | CASSPVAYEQYF | NA | NA | TRBJ2-7 | TRBV18
TGCGCCAGCAGCCAAGATATAGGAGGGCGGGAGACCCAGTACTTC | CASSQDIGGRETQYF | NA | NA | TRBJ2-5 | TRBV4-3
TGTGCCAGCAAGAATCTTGGTGGGACATATCCCTTC | CASKNLGGTYPF | NA | NA | TRBJ1-2 | TRBV2
TGTGCCAGCAGCTTAGAGGGACAGGGGAACACTGAAGCTTTCTTT | CASSLEGQGNTEAFF | TRBD1 | NA | TRBJ1-1 | TRBV7-8
TGTGCCACCAGTGAAACCGGGACAGGGGCTTTAGAAGCTTTCTTT | CATSETGTGALEAFF | TRBD1 | NA | TRBJ1-1 | TRBV24-1
TGTGCCAGCAGCTTCGGGACAGGGAATAATGAAAAACTGTTTTTT | CASSFGTGNNEKLFF | TRBD1 | NA | TRBJ1-4 | TRBV7-2
TGTGCCAGCTCACCACGGACAGGTCAGCTAGGGAATTCACCCCTCCACTTT | CASSPRTGQLGNSPLHF | TRBD1 | NA | TRBJ1-6 | TRBV18
TGTGCCAGCAGCCGCGGACAGGGGAACTACGAGCAGTACTTC | CASSRGQGNYEQYF | TRBD1 | once | TRBJ2-7 | TRBV7-9
TGTGCCAGCTCACCGCCTACCGGGACAGGCACCCATGGCTACACCTTC | CASSPPTGTGTHGYTF | TRBD1 | NA | TRBJ1-2 | TRBV18
TGTGCCAGCAGCTCCTATAGCGGGGAGGCAGATACGCAGTATTTT | CASSSYSGEADTQYF | TRBD2 | NA | TRBJ2-3 | TRBV5-6
TGCGCCAGCAGCCGATTAAATCAGGGCTCCTACAATGAGCAGTTCTTC | CASSRLNQGSYNEQFF | NA | NA | TRBJ2-1 | TRBV4-1
TGTGCCAGTGGGACAGGGCCCTACAATGAGCAGTTCTTC | CASGTGPYNEQFF | TRBD1 | NA | TRBJ2-1 | TRBV19
TGTGCCATCAGTACCGCGGACAGGATTAGCACAGATACGCAGTATTTT | CAISTADRISTDTQYF | TRBD1 | NA | TRBJ2-3 | TRBV10-3
TGCAGCGTTGCGGAAGCGGGAGGGAAGCAGTTCTTC | CSVAEAGGKQFF | TRBD2 | NA | TRBJ2-1 | TRBV29-1
TGCGCCAGCAGCTCCACTCAGGGCGTCGGTGAAGAGCAGTACTTC | CASSSTQGVGEEQYF | NA | NA | TRBJ2-7 | TRBV10-1
TGTGCCAGTAGTCCCCCAGGGGGTTACACTGAAGCTTTCTTT | CASSPPGGYTEAFF | TRBD1 | NA | TRBJ1-1 | TRBV19
TGTGCCAGCAGCCTAGCGGGAGCAAAGGATACGCAGTATTTT | CASSLAGAKDTQYF | TRBD2 | NA | TRBJ2-3 | TRBV6-2/TRBV6-3
TGTGCCAGCAGCTTAGCGATTAGCGGGTCTAGCCAAGAGACCCAGTACTTC | CASSLAISGSSQETQYF | TRBD2 | NA | TRBJ2-5 | TRBV7-6
TGTGCCAGTAACATAGGGAGGGGGGCCTTACTCTCCTACAATGAGCAGTTCTTC | CASNIGRGALLSYNEQFF | NA | NA | TRBJ2-1 | TRBV19
TGTGCCAGCAGCTTAGGTTTCGGGAGCTCCTACGAGCAGTACTTC | CASSLGFGSSYEQYF | NA | NA | TRBJ2-7 | TRBV11-3
TGCGCCAGCAGCCAAGATTGGGCAGGGATTGAAGCTTTCTTT | CASSQDWAGIEAFF | NA | NA | TRBJ1-1 | TRBV4-1
TGTGCCAGCAGCATGGGGGCTAGTGGGGAAAAACTGTTTTTT | CASSMGASGEKLFF | NA | NA | TRBJ1-4 | TRBV6-5
TGTGCCAGCTCACCCCTTCCTAGCGGGTACAATGAGCAGTTCTTC | CASSPLPSGYNEQFF | TRBD2 | NA | TRBJ2-1 | TRBV18
TGTGCCAGCACCTTCCCGGGAGCCCCAGGAAACACCATATATTTT | CASTFPGAPGNTIYF | NA | NA | TRBJ1-3 | TRBV11-3
TGTGCCAGCAGTGACAGGGAACTCGAAAAACTGTTTTTT | CASSDRELEKLFF | TRBD1 | NA | TRBJ1-4 | TRBV28
TGCAGCGTCCCTGATCGAGGGAGCTCCTACGAGCAGTACTTC | CSVPDRGSSYEQYF | NA | NA | TRBJ2-7 | TRBV29-1
TGTGCCAGCAGTGCCCGGTGGGAGGAGACCCAGTACTTC | CASSARWEETQYF | NA | once | TRBJ2-5 | TRBV2
TGTGCCAGCAGTGGACAGGGCACTTTCAACTCCTACGAGCAGTACTTC | CASSGQGTFNSYEQYF | TRBD1 | NA | TRBJ2-7 | TRBV2